These T cell receptor beta chains were read from a single sample in a study of blood T cell repertoires in COVID-19. Assay used: immunoSEQ multiplex PCR; TCRdb lists only in-frame clones, some missing. The table records over 100,000 clones, 84% of them present only once. Specimen: peripheral blood. All receptors come from a middle-aged man with active or convalescent COVID-19. Each CDR3 is given with its conserved first and last residue. The D gene is left open where the match is weak. The size entry is marked missing in some rows and otherwise reads once, few, many or a size class.

TRBJ1-1,-,TRBV4-3,TRBD1,CASSQAWQGALMNTEAFF,TGCGCCAGCAGCCAAGCATGGCAGGGGGCGTTAATGAACACTGAAGCTTTCTTT
TRBJ2-6,-,TRBV6-6,TRBD2,CASSSGGFSGANVLTF,TGTGCCAGCTCTAGCGGGGGGTTCTCTGGGGCCAACGTCCTGACTTTC
TRBJ2-7,-,TRBV3-1/TRBV3-2,TRBD2,CASSRSGTSSREQYF,TGTGCCAGCAGCCGCAGCGGGACTAGTTCCAGGGAGCAGTACTTC
TRBJ1-2,once,TRBV4-2,-,CASSQDSSVNYGYTF,TGTGCCAGCAGCCAAGATTCCTCTGTCAACTATGGCTACACCTTC
TRBJ2-1,-,TRBV24-1,-,CATSDQTASSYNEQFF,TGTGCCACCAGTGATCAGACAGCGAGCTCCTACAATGAGCAGTTCTTC
TRBJ2-4,-,TRBV27,TRBD1,CASGDRGTIAKNIQYF,TGTGCCAGCGGAGACAGGGGCACCATAGCCAAAAACATTCAGTACTTC
TRBJ2-1,-,TRBV7-3,TRBD1,CASSLQPGQGSNEQFF,TGTGCCAGCAGCTTGCAACCGGGACAGGGCTCCAATGAGCAGTTCTTC
TRBJ2-3,-,TRBV7-3,-,CASEGDTDTQYF,TGTGCCAGCGAGGGGGACACAGATACGCAGTATTTT
TRBJ2-3,-,TRBV9,TRBD2,CASSVASGGDTQYF,TGTGCCAGCAGCGTAGCTAGCGGGGGTGATACGCAGTATTTT
TRBJ2-1,-,TRBV19,TRBD1,CASSNPGTGKSEQFF,TGTGCCAGTAGTAATCCCGGGACAGGGAAAAGTGAGCAGTTCTTC
TRBJ1-2,-,TRBV29-1,-,CSVEDQRQLVTGGYTF,TGCAGCGTTGAAGATCAGAGGCAATTGGTGACGGGTGGCTACACCTTC
TRBJ2-3,-,TRBV5-1,TRBD2,CASSQSTGLAGALADTQYF,TGCGCCAGCAGCCAAAGCACGGGACTAGCGGGGGCCCTCGCAGATACGCAGTATTTT
TRBJ1-5,-,TRBV12-3/TRBV12-4,-,CASSSGINQPQHF,TGTGCCAGCAGCTCGGGGATCAATCAGCCCCAGCATTTT
TRBJ2-1,-,TRBV4-1,TRBD2,CASSPALAGGAGREQFF,TGCGCCAGCAGCCCCGCACTAGCGGGGGGGGCGGGACGGGAGCAGTTCTTC
TRBJ1-1,-,TRBV10-3,TRBD1,CAISPDRETEAFF,TGTGCCATCAGCCCCGACAGGGAAACTGAAGCTTTCTTT
TRBJ1-4,-,TRBV18,TRBD1,CASSSTLGQGLLNEKLFF,TGTGCCAGCTCATCCACCCTTGGACAGGGGCTTCTTAATGAAAAACTGTTTTTT
TRBJ2-7,-,TRBV7-2,-,CASSLNRDYEQYF,TGTGCCAGCAGCTTAAACAGGGACTACGAGCAGTACTTC
TRBJ2-7,-,TRBV5-4,TRBD1,CASSSGQGIGYEQYF,TGTGCCAGCAGCTCGGGACAGGGTATCGGCTACGAGCAGTACTTC
TRBJ2-7,-,TRBV19,-,CASSMQAGDYEQYF,TGTGCCAGTAGTATGCAGGCAGGGGACTACGAGCAGTACTTC
TRBJ1-4,-,TRBV3-1/TRBV3-2,-,CASSGQGLGEKLFF,TGTGCCAGCAGCGGGCAGGGTCTCGGGGAAAAACTGTTTTTT
TRBJ2-6,-,TRBV19,TRBD1,CASSPGTGGSGANVLTF,TGTGCCAGTAGTCCAGGGACAGGGGGCTCTGGGGCCAACGTCCTGACTTTC
TRBJ1-3,-,TRBV2,-,CASLAMRENTIYF,TGTGCCAGTCTGGCGATGCGGGAAAACACCATATATTTT
TRBJ1-1,once,TRBV18,TRBD1,CASSPDRAAEAFF,TGTGCCAGCTCACCGGACAGGGCCGCTGAAGCTTTCTTT
TRBJ2-7,many,TRBV20-1,-,CSAAHSYEQYF,TGCAGTGCCGCGCATTCCTACGAGCAGTACTTC
TRBJ2-3,-,TRBV2,TRBD2,CASSRWTSGGGTDTQYF,TGTGCCAGCAGTCGATGGACTAGCGGGGGGGGCACAGATACGCAGTATTTT
TRBJ1-1,-,TRBV10-3,TRBD1,CAISVGETLQGTEAFF,TGTGCCATCAGTGTAGGAGAAACATTACAGGGGACTGAAGCTTTCTTT
TRBJ2-1,-,TRBV4-2,TRBD2,CASSQETSGGYNEQFF,TGTGCCAGCAGCCAAGAGACTAGCGGGGGCTACAATGAGCAGTTCTTC
TRBJ2-5,-,TRBV6-2/TRBV6-3,TRBD2,CASSLAGGQETQYF,TGTGCCAGCAGCTTAGCGGGGGGGCAAGAGACCCAGTACTTC
TRBJ2-5,-,TRBV12-3/TRBV12-4,TRBD1,CASSPTGVETQYF,TGTGCCAGCAGTCCTACAGGGGTGGAGACCCAGTACTTC
TRBJ1-2,once,TRBV19,TRBD1,CASTPSQTGVGGYTF,TGTGCCAGTACCCCCAGCCAAACAGGGGTGGGAGGCTACACCTTC
TRBJ2-5,-,TRBV29-1,TRBD2,CSVAGGPGETQYF,TGCAGCGTCGCGGGGGGGCCGGGGGAGACCCAGTACTTC
TRBJ1-4,-,TRBV15,-,CATSREKNNNEKLFF,TGTGCCACCAGCAGAGAAAAGAACAATAATGAAAAACTGTTTTTT
TRBJ1-1,-,TRBV5-1,-,CASSYRTENTEAFF,TGCGCCAGCAGTTATAGGACAGAGAACACTGAAGCTTTCTTT
TRBJ2-3,-,TRBV15,TRBD1,CATSTWDRGGTDTQYF,TGTGCCACCAGCACTTGGGACAGGGGGGGCACAGATACGCAGTATTTT
TRBJ2-2,-,TRBV6-4,-,CASSVRTDTNTGELFF,TGTGCCAGCAGTGTCCGGACAGACACAAACACCGGGGAGCTGTTTTTT
TRBJ2-7,-,TRBV6-5,TRBD2,CASTPLSGGTYEQYF,TGTGCCAGCACCCCCCTTAGCGGGGGAACCTACGAGCAGTACTTC
TRBJ2-3,-,TRBV3-1/TRBV3-2,TRBD2,CASSIRTSGGNTDTQYF,TGTGCCAGCAGCATTCGGACTAGCGGGGGGAACACAGATACGCAGTATTTT
TRBJ1-3,-,TRBV12-3/TRBV12-4,-,CASTLQEGNTIYF,TGTGCCAGCACCTTACAGGAGGGAAACACCATATATTTT
TRBJ1-1,few,TRBV6-1,TRBD1,CASSEDRGPEAFF,TGTGCCAGCAGTGAAGACAGGGGACCTGAAGCTTTCTTT
TRBJ1-3,-,TRBV10-2,-,CASTSRGGNTIYF,TGCGCCAGCACGAGCAGGGGTGGAAACACCATATATTTT
TRBJ2-3,-,TRBV6-2/TRBV6-3,-,CASSLNTGNTQYF,TGTGCCAGCAGTTTGAATACAGGGAATACGCAGTATTTT
TRBJ1-6,-,TRBV12-3/TRBV12-4,-,CASSFYANSPLHF,TGTGCCAGCAGTTTCTATGCGAATTCACCCCTCCACTTT
TRBJ2-2,-,TRBV18,-,CASSPPQGLGLLSNTGELFF,TGTGCCAGCTCACCACCGCAGGGGCTCGGCCTATTGTCGAACACCGGGGAGCTGTTTTTT
TRBJ2-1,few,TRBV29-1,TRBD2,CSVEGLAGNRSYNEQFF,TGCAGCGTTGAAGGACTAGCGGGGAACCGCTCCTACAATGAGCAGTTCTTC
TRBJ1-5,-,TRBV19,TRBD1,CATRQGTLENQPQHF,TGTGCCACGAGACAGGGGACGCTCGAGAATCAGCCCCAGCATTTT
TRBJ2-3,-,TRBV18,TRBD2,CASSPGTTVDTQYF,TGTGCCAGCTCACCCGGGACTACGGTAGATACGCAGTATTTT
TRBJ2-2,-,TRBV3-1/TRBV3-2,-,CASSHGGGELFF,TGTGCCAGCAGCCACGGGGGTGGGGAGCTGTTTTTT
TRBJ1-2,-,TRBV7-2,-,CASSSGSAYGYTF,TGTGCCAGCAGCTCCGGGTCGGCCTATGGCTACACCTTC
TRBJ1-5,-,TRBV15,TRBD1,CATSIHPRQGLLEPQHF,TGTGCCACCAGCATACACCCTCGACAGGGCCTCTTAGAGCCCCAGCATTTT